The 21 T cell receptor beta chains reported below all come from one sample, sequenced in a study of T cells in tumors after PD-1 blockade. Only in-frame clones appear in the TCRdb table, and some are missing; sequencing was by immunoSEQ multiplex PCR. The table lists approximately 3,700 clones, roughly 67% of them singletons, with around 20% in the top ten. Sample: tumor tissue, taken before anti-PD-1 treatment. These receptor sequences come from a human donor with basal cell carcinoma.

This clone was seen a few times. The chain uses TRBV15 and TRBJ2-5; TRBD1 is a possible D gene (6 bases). The CDR3 extends over 15 amino acids. Germline assignment: CDR1 LNHNV and CDR2 YYDKDF (reference sequence). Trimming stripped 2 bases from V and 1 base from J, with 11 bases between. The CDR3 DNA reads TGTGCCACCAGCAGATCACCAGGGGTCCAAGAGACCCAGTACTTC. Its protein product is CATSRSPGVQETQYF.

The rearrangement uses TRBV3-1 (or the pseudogene TRBV3-2) and TRBJ2-7; D may match TRBD1 or TRBD2 (5 bases each). CDR1 and CDR2 (germline): LGHDT, YNNKEL (reference sequence). V lost 4 bases to trimming and J lost 0 bases, with 22 bases between them. This CDR3 has 18 amino acids. This chain's CDR3 is CASSPSGQGSPSSYEQYF. CDR3 DNA sequence: TGTGCCAGCAGCCCATCGGGGCAGGGATCACCCAGCTCCTACGAGCAGTACTTC.

The V gene is TRBV12-3 or TRBV12-4, the J gene TRBJ2-7; no definite D call. The V end was cut by 1 base, the J end by 2 bases, with 3 bases between. CDR3 length equals 12 residues. The CDR3 reads CASSLGAYEQYF. DNA of the CDR3: TGTGCCAGCAGTTTAGGAGCCTACGAGCAGTACTTC.

This clone was counted a few times. The chain has TRBV7-9 and TRBJ2-7; TRBD2 matches 8 bases. CDR3 length: 12 amino acids. The germline gives CDR1 SEHNR, CDR2 FQNEAQ (reference sequence). V shed 5 bases, J shed 7 bases, and the junction held 4 bases outside the gene matches. CDR3 in amino acids: CASSLRGREQYF. The CDR3 nucleotides are TGTGCCAGCAGCCTCCGCGGGAGGGAGCAGTACTTC.

This clone was seen only a few times. This sequence joins TRBV2 and TRBJ1-1, with D possibly matching TRBD1 (6 bases). The CDR3 contains 14 residues. V lost 3 bases to trimming and J lost 6 bases, with 14 bases between them. From germline, CDR1 is SNHLY and CDR2 FYNNEI. CDR3 sequence: CASSDMGAQSEAFF. For the CDR3, the DNA is TGTGCCAGCAGTGATATGGGGGCTCAGTCTGAAGCTTTCTTT.

The chain is built from TRBV24-1 and TRBJ1-5; 8 bases are shared with TRBD1. This CDR3 is built from 16 residues. Germline-derived CDR1 and CDR2 are KGHDR and SFDVKD. V lost 4 bases and J lost 3; bases outside the gene matches: 7. The CDR3 is CATSDSDRAYNQPQHF. The CDR3 nucleotides are TGTGCCACCAGTGACTCGGACAGGGCCTACAATCAGCCCCAGCATTTT.

CDR3 nucleotides: TGTGCCAGCAGCTGGGCTAATGGTTACAATGAGCAGTTCTTC. This sequence encodes CASSWANGYNEQFF. The rearrangement joins TRBV3-1 (or the pseudogene TRBV3-2) to TRBJ2-1; D unclear. CDR1 is LGHDT, CDR2 YNNKEL, per germline (reference sequence). Trimming left V 5 bases short and J 4 bases short, with 12 bases between. This CDR3 comprises 14 residues.

Only one count was recorded for this clone. The chain links TRBV5-1 to TRBJ1-1, with a possible D match to TRBD1 (6 bases). The CDR3 has 15 residues. Trimming removed 0 bases from V and 3 bases from J, with 12 bases in between. CDR1 and CDR2 (germline): SGHRS, YFSETQ. The CDR3: CASSLGGGQDTEAFF. Here the CDR3 DNA reads TGCGCCAGCAGCTTGGGTGGGGGGCAGGACACTGAAGCTTTCTTT.

This clone has a handful of counts. The gene calls are TRBV29-1 and TRBJ2-5; weak D call: TRBD2 (5 bases). The V gene lost 4 bases and the J gene lost 5 bases, with 11 bases spanning the gap. The CDR3 has 12 residues. Germline V CDR1 and CDR2: SQVTM, ANQGSEA. CDR3 sequence (DNA): TGCAGCGTTGCCCCCGGCGGGGAGACCCAGTACTTC. It encodes CSVAPGGETQYF.

CDR3 in amino acids: CASSLGAALGGYTF. The CDR3 DNA sequence: TGTGCCAGCAGCTTAGGGGCAGCGCTTGGGGGCTACACCTTC. This chain joins TRBV7-9 and TRBJ1-2; D is unresolved. The V end lost 1 base, the J end lost 8 bases, and 14 bases lay between the germline ends. Germline V CDR1 and CDR2: SEHNR, FQNEAQ (reference sequence). This CDR3 contains 14 residues.

The chain combines TRBV4-1 with TRBJ1-1, with 9 positions matching TRBD1. Germline lookup yields CDR1 MGHRA and CDR2 YSYEKL. J gave up 5 bases and V 1 base, and 5 bases lay outside the gene matches. This CDR3 spans 15 amino acids. CDR3 DNA: TGCGCCAGCAGCCAAGCGTACAGGGGGCGAACTGAAGCTTTCTTT. Its protein product is CASSQAYRGRTEAFF.

The chain joins TRBV29-1 to TRBJ1-2; tentative D call: TRBD1 (5 bases). Trimming cost V 8 bases and J 5 bases, with 12 bases left between them. The CDR3 is made up of 11 amino acids. Germline V lookup: CDR1 SQVTM, CDR2 ANQGSEA. The CDR3 coding sequence is TGCAGCCAAAAAGGGGAATATGGCTACACCTTC. Translated: CSQKGEYGYTF.

This clone showed up just a few times. The chain recombines TRBV4-1 with TRBJ1-2; 9 positions agree with TRBD1. V shed 1 base and J 2 bases; nucleotides not matched to a gene: 8. The V gene's germline CDR1 is MGHRA and CDR2 YSYEKL. This CDR3 contains 17 residues. CDR3 region: CASSQGIRGQGNYGYTF. In DNA form, the CDR3 reads TGCGCCAGCAGCCAAGGGATACGGGGACAGGGAAACTATGGCTACACCTTC.

This chain uses TRBV11-3 with TRBJ2-3; no firm D call. The CDR3 length is 14 residues. V was trimmed by 0 bases and J by 6 bases, leaving 10 bases between them. The germline CDR1 and CDR2 sequences are SGHNT and YENEEA. The chain's CDR3 is CASSLDPSRDTQYF. The CDR3 coding sequence is TGTGCCAGCAGCTTAGACCCCTCGCGGGATACGCAGTATTTT.

This clone was seen a single time. The chain has TRBV7-3 and TRBJ2-3; D is uncertain. V was trimmed by 4 bases and J by 6 bases, leaving 14 bases between them. The CDR3 covers 14 residues. Per the germline V gene, CDR1 is SGHTA and CDR2 is FQGTGA. CDR3 in DNA: TGTGCCAGCAGCTCCTGGACGGATCCTGATACGCAGTATTTT. Its protein is CASSSWTDPDTQYF.

V usage is TRBV7-2 and J usage is TRBJ1-1; D is ambiguous. The CDR3 loop spans 11 amino acids. V was trimmed by 3 bases and J by 3 bases, leaving 2 bases between them. Germline loops: CDR1 SGHTA, CDR2 FQGNSA. This CDR3 is CASSFDTEAFF. The CDR3 DNA reads as TGTGCCAGCAGCTTCGACACTGAAGCTTTCTTT.

The rearrangement links TRBV4-3 to TRBJ1-6; D gene ambiguous. Germline lookup yields CDR1 LGHNA and CDR2 YSLEER. The CDR3 contains 13 residues. The V and J ends lost 1 base and 9 bases respectively, with 7 bases between them. CDR3: CASSQGTPSPLHF. CDR3 nucleotides: TGCGCCAGCAGCCAAGGTACCCCTTCACCCCTCCACTTT.

The genes are TRBV19 and TRBJ2-6, with a tentative D call TRBD1 (6 bases). The germline CDR1 and CDR2 sequences are LNHDA and SQIVND (reference sequence). V lost 4 bases and J lost 0, with 7 bases in between. CDR3 length equals 15 residues. DNA of the CDR3: TGTGCCAGTAGTAGAGGGGGCTCTGGGGCCAACGTCCTGACTTTC. It translates to CASSRGGSGANVLTF.

This clone was found a few times. The chain carries TRBV18 and TRBJ1-2, with TRBD1 matching 7 bases. The V segment lost 4 bases and the J segment 5 bases; nucleotides outside the gene matches: 10. Germline V gene sequence: CDR1 KGHSH, CDR2 LQKENI. There are 15 residues in the CDR3. The CDR3 loop is CASSLGPGQPYGYTF. In DNA form, the CDR3 reads TGTGCCAGCTCACTTGGTCCGGGACAGCCTTATGGCTACACCTTC.

This clone was observed a single time. The chain combines TRBV6-5 with TRBJ1-5, with D perhaps TRBD1 (6 bases). V was pared by 0 bases and J by 5 bases, with 11 bases between. The CDR3 runs to 15 residues. Per the germline V gene, CDR1 is MNHEY and CDR2 is SVGAGI. CDR3 region: CASSYSYRVDQPQHF. CDR3 bases: TGTGCCAGCAGTTACTCGTACAGGGTAGATCAGCCCCAGCATTTT.

Of note for this clone: Given the absence of the conserved phenylalanine or tryptophan at the CDR3 end, a read error is likely. This sequence joins TRBV6-1 and TRBJ1-5; D not certain. The germline V and J ends were trimmed by 1 base and 2 bases, with 0 bases remaining between them. CDR1 MNHNS and CDR2 SASEGT come from the germline V gene. There are 12 residues in the CDR3. CDR3 sequence reads: CASSEGNQPQHL. CDR3 in DNA: TGTGCCAGCAGTGAAGGCAATCAGCCCCAGCATCTT.